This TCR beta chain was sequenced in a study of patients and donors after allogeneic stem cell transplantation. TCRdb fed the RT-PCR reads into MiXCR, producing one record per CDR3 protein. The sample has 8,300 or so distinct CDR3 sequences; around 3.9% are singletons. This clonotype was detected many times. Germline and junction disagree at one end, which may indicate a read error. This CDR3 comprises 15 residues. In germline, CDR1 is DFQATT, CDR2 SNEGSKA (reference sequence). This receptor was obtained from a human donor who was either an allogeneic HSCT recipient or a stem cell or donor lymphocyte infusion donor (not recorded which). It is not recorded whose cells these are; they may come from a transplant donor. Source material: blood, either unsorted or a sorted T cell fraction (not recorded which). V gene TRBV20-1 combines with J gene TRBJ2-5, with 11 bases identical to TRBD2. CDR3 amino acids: CSARWTSGFQVTQYF. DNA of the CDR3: TGCAGTGCTAGATGGACTAGCGGGTTCCAAGTGACCCAGTACTTC.